These 5 T cell receptor beta chains were sequenced from one sample in a study of beta chain features in type 1 diabetes. As every portion of the isolated RNA was reverse transcribed, the sequencing read expressed TCRB transcripts. TCRdb's copy holds only in-frame clones and misses some; the assay was immunoSEQ multiplex PCR. The sample has some 290,000 clones; about 24% are singletons. Study results and limitations: Type 1 diabetes patients showed a moderate but significant shortening of TCRB CDR3s in all four CD4+ subsets.

Their recognized antigens are unknown. The source material was naive CD4+ T cells from blood. These receptors were obtained from a woman aged 25 to 39 with type 1 diabetes.

This clone was detected a few times. V is TRBV7-9 and J is TRBJ2-6; D possibly corresponds to TRBD1 (6 bases). V lost 7 bases and J lost 13, with 14 bases in between. Germline assignment: CDR1 SEHNR and CDR2 FQNEAQ (reference sequence). The CDR3 spans 12 residues. This chain's CDR3 is CASTPRTGVLTF. CDR3 DNA: TGTGCCAGCACCCCTAGAACAGGGGTCCTGACTTTC.

This chain links TRBV5-4 with TRBJ2-6; 7 positions agree with TRBD1. J lost 2 bases, V lost 3 bases, and 8 bases had no gene match. The CDR3 runs to 17 residues. Germline V lookup: CDR1 SGHNT, CDR2 YYREEE (reference sequence). The CDR3 region is CASSWGKDRAGANVLTF. CDR3 DNA: TGTGCCAGCAGCTGGGGAAAAGACAGGGCTGGGGCCAACGTCCTGACTTTC.

The rearrangement links TRBV7-9 to TRBJ1-1, with no clear D. Trimming cost V 1 base and J 0 bases, with 9 bases left between them. Germline values: CDR1 SEHNR, CDR2 FQNEAQ (reference sequence). The CDR3 is made up of 15 amino acids. The CDR3 coding sequence is TGTGCCAGCAGCTTAGGATCGGGGTTGAACACTGAAGCTTTCTTT. Amino acid sequence: CASSLGSGLNTEAFF. Supplemented by reference TRBV7-9 and TRBJ1-1, the full variable domain reads DTGVSQNPRHKITKRGQNVTFRCDPISEHNRLYWYRQTLGQGPEFLTYFQNEAQLEKSRLLSDRFSAERPKGSFSTLEIQRTEQGDSAMYLCASSLGSGLNTEAFFGQGTRLTVV.

This clone has more than one count but fewer than ten. Here the CDR3 reads CASSARLAGGPDTGELFF. The CDR3 nucleotides are TGTGCCAGTAGTGCCCGACTAGCGGGAGGGCCCGACACCGGGGAGCTGTTTTTT. V gene TRBV19 combines with J gene TRBJ2-2; TRBD2 agrees at 14 bases. The CDR3 is 18 residues long. Unmatched junction bases numbered 8, after V lost 5 bases and J lost 3 bases. In germline, CDR1 is LNHDA, CDR2 SQIVND (reference sequence). The complete variable domain, with remaining parts taken from reference TRBV19 and TRBJ2-2, reads DGGITQSPKYLFRKEGQNVTLSCEQNLNHDAMYWYRQDPGQGLRLIYYSQIVNDFQKGDIAEGYSVSREKKESFPLTVTSAQKNPTAFYLCASSARLAGGPDTGELFFGEGSRLTVL.

This clone was counted only a few times. At the DNA level, this CDR3 is encoded by other sequences in the same sample as well. V usage is TRBV20-1 and J usage is TRBJ1-2; D is unclear. The CDR3 sequence is 11 residues long. V lost 3 bases and J 5 bases, leaving 7 bases between the germline ends. Germline CDR1 DFQATT, CDR2 SNEGSKA (reference sequence). CDR3 bases: TGCAGTGCTAGTACGGAGTATGGCTACACCTTC. This translates into CSASTEYGYTF.